Listed below are T cell receptor beta chains from one sample, sequenced in a study of T cell repertoires in cytomegalovirus infection. MiXCR, run by TCRdb on the reads, gives a single entry per CDR3 protein. The data contain about 700,000 distinct CDR3 sequences, 30% to 35% of them seen just once; the ten biggest clones take up approximately 18%. Which antigens these TCRs recognize remains unknown. Sample: cultured PBMCs, taken from culture after CMV antigen stimulation. Receptors were obtained from a human donor in good health (CMV status not recorded). Some clones in this sample may be carry-over from other donors' samples. The CDR3 runs from the conserved cysteine through the conserved F or W. Each record gives: V gene, D gene, CDR3 length, J gene, clone size, CDR3 protein, CDR3 DNA. A D gene is named only where the DNA matches it firmly. Clone size, where shown, is once, few, many, or a class for clones that have expanded.

v_call: TRBV11-2; d_call: -; cdr3_length: 22; j_call: TRBJ2-1; clone_size: -; cdr3_aa: CASSLDRPGAIPLANINNEQFF; cdr3_nt: TGTGCCAGCAGCTTAGATCGACCGGGGGCGATACCCCTAGCGAATATTAACAATGAGCAGTTCTTC
v_call: TRBV6-8; d_call: -; cdr3_length: 17; j_call: TRBJ1-2; clone_size: -; cdr3_aa: CASSYGRVPGAGYGYTF; cdr3_nt: TGTGCCAGCAGTTACGGGCGGGTTCCAGGGGCTGGCTATGGCTACACCTTC
v_call: TRBV5-1; d_call: TRBD1; cdr3_length: 15; j_call: TRBJ2-7; clone_size: -; cdr3_aa: CASSLRDRATYEQYF; cdr3_nt: TGCGCCAGCAGCCTCCGGGACAGGGCGACCTACGAGCAGTACTTC
v_call: TRBV6-6; d_call: TRBD1; cdr3_length: 13; j_call: TRBJ1-1; clone_size: few; cdr3_aa: CASRPGTGREAFF; cdr3_nt: TGTGCCAGCAGACCCGGGACAGGGAGGGAAGCTTTCTTT
v_call: TRBV6-1; d_call: TRBD1; cdr3_length: 14; j_call: TRBJ1-1; clone_size: -; cdr3_aa: CASKPGGGDTEAFF; cdr3_nt: TGTGCCAGCAAACCAGGGGGAGGCGACACTGAAGCTTTCTTT
v_call: TRBV7-6; d_call: -; cdr3_length: 16; j_call: TRBJ1-1; clone_size: many; cdr3_aa: CASSQHSLGTNTEAFF; cdr3_nt: TGTGCCAGCAGCCAACATTCATTGGGGACGAACACTGAAGCTTTCTTT
v_call: TRBV7-8; d_call: -; cdr3_length: 17; j_call: TRBJ2-7; clone_size: few; cdr3_aa: CASSLGRRQGRFYEQYF; cdr3_nt: TGTGCCAGCAGCTTGGGGAGGCGACAGGGACGCTTCTACGAGCAGTACTTC
v_call: TRBV19; d_call: -; cdr3_length: 14; j_call: TRBJ2-7; clone_size: -; cdr3_aa: CASSTGGGGGEQYF; cdr3_nt: TGTGCCAGTAGTACTGGAGGAGGAGGGGGCGAGCAGTACTTC
v_call: TRBV11-1; d_call: TRBD1; cdr3_length: 14; j_call: TRBJ1-1; clone_size: -; cdr3_aa: CASSLISGGTEAFF; cdr3_nt: TGTGCCAGCAGCTTAATTTCAGGGGGGACTGAAGCTTTCTTT
v_call: TRBV27; d_call: -; cdr3_length: 13; j_call: TRBJ1-1; clone_size: few; cdr3_aa: CASGTNVATEAFF; cdr3_nt: TGTGCCAGCGGAACAAACGTTGCCACTGAAGCTTTCTTT
v_call: TRBV7-8; d_call: TRBD1; cdr3_length: 21; j_call: TRBJ2-1; clone_size: many; cdr3_aa: CASSEYKTGLGAWQKYNEQFF; cdr3_nt: TGTGCCAGCAGCGAATACAAGACAGGGCTAGGGGCATGGCAGAAGTACAATGAGCAGTTCTTC
v_call: TRBV20-1; d_call: -; cdr3_length: 13; j_call: TRBJ1-1; clone_size: -; cdr3_aa: CSARDGAGTEAFF; cdr3_nt: TGCAGTGCTAGGGACGGAGCGGGCACTGAAGCTTTCTTT
v_call: TRBV10-3; d_call: -; cdr3_length: 12; j_call: TRBJ2-1; clone_size: once; cdr3_aa: CAISPGGAGQFF; cdr3_nt: TGTGCCATCAGTCCGGGCGGGGCGGGGCAATTCTTC
v_call: TRBV4-1; d_call: -; cdr3_length: 16; j_call: TRBJ2-7; clone_size: -; cdr3_aa: CASSQPGPQGVHEQYF; cdr3_nt: TGCGCCAGCAGCCAACCTGGGCCACAGGGAGTCCACGAGCAGTACTTC
v_call: TRBV12-3/TRBV12-4; d_call: TRBD1; cdr3_length: 14; j_call: TRBJ1-5; clone_size: -; cdr3_aa: CASSPQRQGQPQRF; cdr3_nt: TGTGCCAGCAGTCCCCAGAGACAGGGCCAGCCCCAGCGTTTT
v_call: TRBV7-9; d_call: -; cdr3_length: 14; j_call: TRBJ2-1; clone_size: few; cdr3_aa: CASSWGISYNEQFF; cdr3_nt: TGTGCCAGCAGCTGGGGGATCTCCTACAATGAGCAGTTCTTC
v_call: TRBV4-1; d_call: TRBD2; cdr3_length: 16; j_call: TRBJ2-1; clone_size: -; cdr3_aa: CASSQVMRGYYNEQFF; cdr3_nt: TGCGCCAGCAGCCAAGTCATGCGGGGGTACTACAATGAGCAGTTCTTC
v_call: TRBV5-1; d_call: -; cdr3_length: 18; j_call: TRBJ2-6; clone_size: -; cdr3_aa: CASSLEATRISGANVLTF; cdr3_nt: TGCGCCAGCAGCTTGGAAGCTACAAGAATCTCTGGGGCCAACGTCCTGACTTTC
v_call: TRBV12-3/TRBV12-4; d_call: TRBD2; cdr3_length: 12; j_call: TRBJ2-1; clone_size: few; cdr3_aa: CASRLAGVEQFF; cdr3_nt: TGTGCCAGCAGACTAGCGGGAGTTGAGCAGTTCTTC
v_call: TRBV6-5; d_call: -; cdr3_length: 13; j_call: TRBJ1-6; clone_size: -; cdr3_aa: CASSYGGRAPLHF; cdr3_nt: TGTGCCAGCAGTTACGGGGGCAGGGCACCCCTCCACTTT
v_call: TRBV6-6; d_call: -; cdr3_length: 13; j_call: TRBJ1-5; clone_size: few; cdr3_aa: CASGDYSNQPQHF; cdr3_nt: TGTGCCAGCGGGGATTATAGCAATCAGCCCCAGCATTTT
v_call: TRBV6-6; d_call: -; cdr3_length: 15; j_call: TRBJ2-3; clone_size: -; cdr3_aa: CASSYSLSGGGTQYF; cdr3_nt: TGTGCCAGCAGTTACTCCCTGAGTGGGGGCGGTACGCAGTATTTT
v_call: TRBV7-2; d_call: TRBD1; cdr3_length: 16; j_call: TRBJ1-2; clone_size: many; cdr3_aa: CASSLGPGQISYGYTF; cdr3_nt: TGTGCCAGCAGCTTAGGACCGGGACAGATTTCGTACGGCTACACCTTC
v_call: TRBV5-4; d_call: -; cdr3_length: 14; j_call: TRBJ1-2; clone_size: -; cdr3_aa: CASSSGTFNYGYTF; cdr3_nt: TGTGCCAGCAGCTCCGGGACATTTAACTATGGCTACACCTTC
v_call: TRBV20-1; d_call: -; cdr3_length: 12; j_call: TRBJ2-7; clone_size: few; cdr3_aa: CSATGTSYEQYF; cdr3_nt: TGCAGTGCTACGGGGACCTCCTACGAGCAGTACTTC
v_call: TRBV7-2; d_call: -; cdr3_length: 15; j_call: TRBJ2-1; clone_size: many; cdr3_aa: CASSLVIGRERWQFF; cdr3_nt: TGTGCCAGCAGCTTAGTTATTGGACGGGAGCGGTGGCAGTTCTTC
v_call: TRBV20-1; d_call: -; cdr3_length: 15; j_call: TRBJ1-2; clone_size: -; cdr3_aa: CSARDFRADVYGYTF; cdr3_nt: TGCAGTGCTAGAGACTTTAGGGCAGATGTCTATGGCTACACCTTC